This TCR beta chain was documented in a study of neurological immune-mediated disorders. The CDR3 is made up of 14 amino acids. CDR1 LGHDT and CDR2 YNNKEL come from the germline V gene (reference sequence). Trimming took 1 base from V and 2 from J; bases not matched to a gene: 2. This clonotype has a count of ten or more. TCRdb re-derived calls from the 5' RACE reads in MiXCR, one entry per CDR3 protein. The table lists some 29,000 distinct CDR3 sequences, 12% of them singletons. This TCR derives from a woman aged 55-69 years in good health. Sequences were obtained from PBMCs. The rearrangement uses TRBV3-1 and TRBJ2-7; TRBD1 matches 7 bases. Here the CDR3 DNA reads TGTGCCAGCAGCCAAGTAGGGGGCGCCTACGAGCAGTACTTC. Protein sequence: CASSQVGGAYEQYF.